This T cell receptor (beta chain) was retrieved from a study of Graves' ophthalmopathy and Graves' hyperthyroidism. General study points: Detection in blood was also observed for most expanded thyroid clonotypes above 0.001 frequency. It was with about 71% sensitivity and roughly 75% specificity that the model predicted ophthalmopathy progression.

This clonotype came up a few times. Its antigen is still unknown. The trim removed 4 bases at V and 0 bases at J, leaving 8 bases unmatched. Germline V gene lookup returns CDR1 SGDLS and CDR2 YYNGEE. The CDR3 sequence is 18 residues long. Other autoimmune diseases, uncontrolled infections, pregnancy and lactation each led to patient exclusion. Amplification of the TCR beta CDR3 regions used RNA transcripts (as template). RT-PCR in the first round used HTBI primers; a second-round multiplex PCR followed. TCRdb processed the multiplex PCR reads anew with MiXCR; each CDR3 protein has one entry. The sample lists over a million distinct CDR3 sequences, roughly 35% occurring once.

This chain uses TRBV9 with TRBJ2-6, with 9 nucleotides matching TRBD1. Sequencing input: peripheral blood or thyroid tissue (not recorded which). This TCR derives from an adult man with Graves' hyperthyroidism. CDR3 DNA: TGTGCCAGCAGCTCCCGGGACAGGGTGCTCTCTGGGGCCAACGTCCTGACTTTC. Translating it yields CASSSRDRVLSGANVLTF.